This record concerns one T cell receptor (beta chain) sequence. Its cognate antigen has yet to be identified. No base quality values were provided; no much bigger clone lies one nucleotide off. The library relied on the immunoSEQ multiplex PCR assay. DNA from the cultured, isolated CD4+ T cells was subjected to TCR beta CDR3 sequencing. As for the original processing: Non-productive TCR sequences were removed, reads were trimmed to the CDR3 region, and CDR3s of at least 7 amino acids were retained. The MANAFEST web app was used to identify antigen-specific clonotypes by comparing expansion in peptide wells with expansion in reference cultures. To be called positive, a clone needed expansion at FDR<0.05 compared with the reference and with all other wells, an odds ratio greater than 5, and a frequency greater than 0.1% in two replicate wells. Clonotypes significantly expanded in SARS-CoV-2 spike wells and in at least one common cold coronavirus spike condition were defined as cross-reactive. Using the stringdist R package, CDR3 similarity was measured by Levenshtein distance, and unrooted trees were constructed with ape in R 3.6.1. TCRdb mirrors the immuneACCESS table, restricted to in-frame sequences. Some clones are absent from its copies; in checked studies, under half trace to an unresolved V gene, and the reason for the others is unknown. V and J calls and clone size follow that table, whereas D and trimming were derived from the DNA. This sample lists more than 20,000 clones; around 77% were detected once. The ten most abundant clones make up around 10% of the sample.

CDR1 KGHSH and CDR2 LQKENI were looked up in the germline V gene. The CDR3 covers 11 residues, taking in both the cysteine and the phenylalanine. The DNA shown is the 33-base CDR3, in frame from base 1. Trimming takes 3 bases from V and 8 bases from J, and the germline ends sit 8 bases apart. The ViraFEST assay stimulated PBMC with viral peptide pools and then used TCR sequencing to identify antigen-specific CD4+ T cell clonotypes by expansion. After more than nine days of culture, CD4+ T cells were isolated with the EasySep CD4+ T cell isolation kit. Each participant received two doses of an mRNA SARS-CoV-2 vaccine, either BNT162b2 or mRNA-1273. Healthy vaccine recipients had no prior SARS-CoV-2 infection, confirmed by negative nucleocapsid antibodies before and after vaccination. Each well held two million PBMC cultured in IMDM containing approximately 5% human AB serum, 8.5 to 10 IU/ml IL-2 and gentamicin, along with about 10 ug/ml peptides. Half of the culture medium was replaced with fresh IL-2-containing medium on days 3 and 7. Unless otherwise noted, each peptide stimulation condition was cultured in triplicate wells. PBMC were separated from whole blood using Ficoll-Paque Plus gradient centrifugation and were then either cryopreserved at -140C or used fresh. The overlapping peptide pools covered the spike proteins of SARS-CoV-2 as well as those of the common cold coronaviruses HCoV-NL63, HCoV-OC43 and HCoV-229E. The QIAamp micro DNA kit was used to extract genomic DNA from the cultured CD4+ T cells.

The source of the sample is a study of vaccination effects on CD4 cells after COVID-19 (dated by TCRdb to between 2021 and 2022). A note on the overall study: Across the study, the median time from the second dose to post-vaccine sampling was 72 days (range 14 to 241). The study compared SARS-CoV-2 spike-specific CD4+ TCR repertoires before and after mRNA vaccination in COVID-19 convalescent patients and infection-naive vaccine recipients. A total of approximately 9 COVID-19 convalescent patients and a few SARS-CoV-2-naive healthy vaccine recipients were included in the full study. Cultures from other donors in the study were sequenced with the Oncomine TCR Beta short-read assay on an Illumina iSeq 100. Study-wide conclusions, independent of this receptor: Clones induced by infection and clones induced by vaccination both contracted markedly at late timepoints after vaccination, which fits with T cell responses waning over time. In healthy vaccine recipients, vaccine-induced clones were almost all SARS-CoV-2 mono-reactive, with only 1 of 255 cross-reactive with common cold coronaviruses. Only a small number of convalescent patients were included, and no early post-infection timepoints were available, which limited the study.

The receptor's source is a human donor who received a COVID-19 vaccine. The rearranged chain carries TRBV18 and TRBJ2-7, with no D gene named confidently. The specimen comprised CD4+ T cells from PBMCs cultured with HCoV-229E spike peptides, sampled after COVID-19 vaccination. In light of the paper, this sample's cell subset or site label describes: HCoV-229E spike overlapping peptide pool stimulation. The base sequence is TGTGCCAGCTCACCTGACATTCAGCAGTACTTC. This yields the protein CASSPDIQQYF.